The entry that follows covers one T cell receptor beta chain sequence. The data were obtained in a study of CD8+CD57+ T cells in acquired aplastic anemia. The template for TCR beta VDJ and CDR3 sequence profiling was genomic DNA. TCRdb reprocessed the reads with MiXCR, giving one entry per CDR3 protein. The top ten clones hold 0.82% of a sample with about half a million distinct CDR3 sequences, around 30% of them seen once. Patients included in sequencing had previously demonstrated CD8+CD57+ cell expansion by flow cytometry. Trimming removed 2 bases from V and 3 bases from J, with 20 bases in between. From germline, CDR1 is MGHDK and CDR2 SYGVNS. This CDR3 contains 17 residues.

Sequenced input: sorted CD4+, CD8+, or CD8+CD57+ T cells (not recorded which) from PBMCs. The sequence was collected from a human donor with aplastic anemia. The rearrangement joins TRBV25-1 to TRBJ2-7, with D possibly being TRBD2 (6 bases). The CDR3 DNA follows: TGTGCCAGCAGTGAAGATCCCCCTGGGGGGTTCTACTACGAGCAGTACTTC. Protein product: CASSEDPPGGFYYEQYF.